This T cell receptor beta chain was captured by sequencing in a study of read filtering for tumor transcriptome and immune sequencing. From germline, CDR1 is SEHNR and CDR2 FQNEAQ (reference sequence). V was cut by 1 base and J by 1 base, with 4 bases left in between. The CDR3 has 13 residues. At the time of active disease, bone marrow was collected from every patient. General observations from the study: IR-seq and RNA-seq agreed better without single-read clonotypes. IR-seq captured clonotypes deeper and more reliably than RNA-seq.

Ten or more counts support this clonotype. What it binds is unknown. From around 440 ng of RNA, a library with molecular barcoded alpha/delta and beta/gamma adaptors was made. Using its own MiXCR run on the reads, TCRdb lists one record per CDR3 protein. The sample records 55,000 to 60,000 distinct CDR3 sequences, roughly 12% being singletons. The sequencing input was a population of CD138-negative cells sorted from bone marrow. This TCR was sampled from a donor at least 40 years old with multiple myeloma. The chain uses TRBV7-9 and TRBJ1-1; D gene uncertain. CDR3 loop: CASSLEGNTEAFF. The CDR3 DNA is TGTGCCAGCAGCTTAGAGGGGAACACTGAAGCTTTCTTT.